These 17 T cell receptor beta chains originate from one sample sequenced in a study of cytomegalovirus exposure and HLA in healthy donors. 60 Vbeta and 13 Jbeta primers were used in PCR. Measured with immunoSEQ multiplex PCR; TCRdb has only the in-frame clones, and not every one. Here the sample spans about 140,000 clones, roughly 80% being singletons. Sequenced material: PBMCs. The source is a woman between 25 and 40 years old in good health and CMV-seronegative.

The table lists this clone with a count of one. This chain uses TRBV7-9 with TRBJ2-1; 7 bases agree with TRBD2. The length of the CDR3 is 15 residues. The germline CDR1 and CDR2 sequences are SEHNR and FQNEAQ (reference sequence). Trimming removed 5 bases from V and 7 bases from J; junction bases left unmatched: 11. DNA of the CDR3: TGTGCCAGCAGCGCGCAGCGGGGAATAAGGAATGAGCAGTTCTTC. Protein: CASSAQRGIRNEQFF.

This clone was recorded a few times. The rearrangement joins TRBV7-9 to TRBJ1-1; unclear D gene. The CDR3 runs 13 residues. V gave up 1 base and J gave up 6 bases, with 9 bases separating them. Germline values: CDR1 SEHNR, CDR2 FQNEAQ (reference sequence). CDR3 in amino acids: CASSLVPSPEAFF. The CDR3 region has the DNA TGTGCCAGCAGCTTAGTTCCGAGCCCTGAAGCTTTCTTT.

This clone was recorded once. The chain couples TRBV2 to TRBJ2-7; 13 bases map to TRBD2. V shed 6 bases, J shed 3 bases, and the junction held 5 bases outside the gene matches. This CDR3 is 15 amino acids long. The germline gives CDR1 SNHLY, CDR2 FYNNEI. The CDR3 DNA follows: TGTGCCAGCAGGCGGACTAGCGGGAGCCACTACGAGCAGTACTTC. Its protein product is CASRRTSGSHYEQYF. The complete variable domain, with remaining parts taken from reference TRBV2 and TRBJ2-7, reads EPEVTQTPSHQVTQMGQEVILRCVPISNHLYFYWYRQILGQKVEFLVSFYNNEISEKSEIFDDQFSVERPDGSNFTLKIRSTKLEDSAMYFCASRRTSGSHYEQYFGPGTRLTVT.

CDR3 loop: CASSESSGRDHEQYF. The CDR3 DNA follows: TGTGCCAGCAGTGAATCAAGTGGGAGGGACCACGAGCAGTACTTC. The V call is TRBV25-1, the J call TRBJ2-7; TRBD2 aligns across 7 bases. Germline CDR1 is MGHDK and CDR2 is SYGVNS. There are 15 residues in the CDR3. The V and J ends lost 1 base and 5 bases, in that order; junction bases with no gene match: 8.

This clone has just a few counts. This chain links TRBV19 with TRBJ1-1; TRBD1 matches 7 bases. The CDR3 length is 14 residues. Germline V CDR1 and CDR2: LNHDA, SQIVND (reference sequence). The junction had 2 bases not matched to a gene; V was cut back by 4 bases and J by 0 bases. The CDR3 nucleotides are TGTGCCAGTAGTAAGGGACAGTTGAACACTGAAGCTTTCTTT. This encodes CASSKGQLNTEAFF.

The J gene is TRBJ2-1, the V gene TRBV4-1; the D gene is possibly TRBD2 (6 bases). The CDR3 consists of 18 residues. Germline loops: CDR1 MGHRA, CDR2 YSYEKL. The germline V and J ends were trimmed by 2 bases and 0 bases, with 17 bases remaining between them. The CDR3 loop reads CASSQTLRDSHSYNEQFF. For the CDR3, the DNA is TGCGCCAGCAGCCAAACCCTGCGGGACTCTCACTCCTACAATGAGCAGTTCTTC.

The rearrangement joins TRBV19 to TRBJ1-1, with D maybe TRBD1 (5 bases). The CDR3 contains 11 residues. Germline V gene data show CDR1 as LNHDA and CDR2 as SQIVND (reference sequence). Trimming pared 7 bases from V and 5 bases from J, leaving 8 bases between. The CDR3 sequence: CASTPGTEAFF. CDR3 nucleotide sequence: TGTGCCAGTACCCCAGGGACTGAAGCTTTCTTT.

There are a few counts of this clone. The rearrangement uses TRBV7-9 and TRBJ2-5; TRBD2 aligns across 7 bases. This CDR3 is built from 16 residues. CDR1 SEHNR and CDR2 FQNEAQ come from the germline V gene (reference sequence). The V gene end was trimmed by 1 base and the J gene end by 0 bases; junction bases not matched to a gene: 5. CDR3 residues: CASSLGVAGYQETQYF. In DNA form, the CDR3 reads TGTGCCAGCAGCTTAGGGGTAGCGGGTTACCAAGAGACCCAGTACTTC.

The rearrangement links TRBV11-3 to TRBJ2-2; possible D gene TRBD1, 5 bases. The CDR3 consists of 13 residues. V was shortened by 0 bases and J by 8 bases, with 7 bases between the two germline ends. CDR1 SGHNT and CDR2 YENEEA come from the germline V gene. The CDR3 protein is CASSLEGRGELFF. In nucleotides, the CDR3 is TGTGCCAGCAGCTTAGAGGGGCGTGGGGAGCTGTTTTTT.

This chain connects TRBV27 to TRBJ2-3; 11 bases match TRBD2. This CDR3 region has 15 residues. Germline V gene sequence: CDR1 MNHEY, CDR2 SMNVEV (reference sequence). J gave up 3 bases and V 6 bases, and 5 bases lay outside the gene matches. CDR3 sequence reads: CASRQLAGVTDTQYF. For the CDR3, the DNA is TGTGCCAGCAGGCAACTAGCGGGGGTGACAGATACGCAGTATTTT.

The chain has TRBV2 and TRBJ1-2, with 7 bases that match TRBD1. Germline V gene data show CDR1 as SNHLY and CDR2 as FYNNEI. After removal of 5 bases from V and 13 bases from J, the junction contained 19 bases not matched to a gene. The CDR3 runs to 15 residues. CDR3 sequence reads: CASSSADRALIKGTF. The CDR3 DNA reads TGTGCCAGCAGTTCCGCCGACAGGGCCCTAATTAAAGGCACCTTC.

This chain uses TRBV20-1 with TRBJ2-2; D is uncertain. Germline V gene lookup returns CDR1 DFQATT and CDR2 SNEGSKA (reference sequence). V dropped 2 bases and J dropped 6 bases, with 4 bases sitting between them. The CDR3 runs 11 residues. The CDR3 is CSARYSGELFF. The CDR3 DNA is TGCAGTGCTAGATACTCCGGGGAGCTGTTTTTT.

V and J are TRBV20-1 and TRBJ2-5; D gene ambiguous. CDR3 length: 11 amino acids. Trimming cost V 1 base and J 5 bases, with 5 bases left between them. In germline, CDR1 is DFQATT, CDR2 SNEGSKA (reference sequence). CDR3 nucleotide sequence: TGCAGTGCTAGAGTCCCGGAGACCCAGTACTTC. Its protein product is CSARVPETQYF.

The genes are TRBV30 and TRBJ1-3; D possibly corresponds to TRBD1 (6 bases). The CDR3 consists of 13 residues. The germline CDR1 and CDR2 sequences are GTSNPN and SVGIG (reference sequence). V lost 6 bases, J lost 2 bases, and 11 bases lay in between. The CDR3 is CACPGVTGNTIYF. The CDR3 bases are TGTGCCTGTCCAGGGGTTACTGGAAACACCATATATTTT.

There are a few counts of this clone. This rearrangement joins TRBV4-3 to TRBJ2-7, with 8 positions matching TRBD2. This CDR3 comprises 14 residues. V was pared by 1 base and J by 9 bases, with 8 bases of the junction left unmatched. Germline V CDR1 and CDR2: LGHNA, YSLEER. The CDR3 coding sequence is TGCGCCAGCAGCCAAGTTACCGGGGGGGCGGGGCAGTACTTC. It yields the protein CASSQVTGGAGQYF.

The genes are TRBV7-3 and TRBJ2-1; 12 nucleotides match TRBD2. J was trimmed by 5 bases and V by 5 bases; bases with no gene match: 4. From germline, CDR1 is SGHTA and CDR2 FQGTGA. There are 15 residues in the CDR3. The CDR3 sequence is CASSTGLAGHNEQFF. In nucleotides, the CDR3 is TGTGCCAGCAGCACAGGACTAGCGGGGCACAATGAGCAGTTCTTC.

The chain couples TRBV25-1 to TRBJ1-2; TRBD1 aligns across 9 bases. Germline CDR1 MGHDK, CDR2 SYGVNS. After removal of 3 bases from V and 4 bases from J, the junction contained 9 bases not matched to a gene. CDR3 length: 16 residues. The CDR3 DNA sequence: TGTGCCAGCAGTGACGAGACAGGGGGTAGCGGCTATGGCTACACCTTC. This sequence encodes CASSDETGGSGYGYTF.